The 5 T cell receptor beta chains in this list originate from one sample, sequenced in a study of T-cell memory formation after mild COVID-19. TCRdb reanalysed the 5' RACE reads using MiXCR and keeps one entry per CDR3 protein. The sample yields nearly 250,000 distinct CDR3 sequences, roughly 14% seen once. The source material was PBMCs or a T cell subset sorted from them (not recorded which). These receptors were taken from an adult woman who had mild COVID-19 (a few samples of this study predate the infection). Cell type and time point are not known.

This chain joins TRBV5-1 and TRBJ2-7; perhaps TRBD2 as D (6 bases). Germline V CDR1 and CDR2: SGHRS, YFSETQ. The germline V and J ends were trimmed by 4 bases and 0 bases, with 11 bases remaining between them. The CDR3 contains 14 residues. CDR3 nucleotide sequence: TGCGCCAGCAGCCACCAGACTAGCTCCTACGAGCAGTACTTC. This codes for CASSHQTSSYEQYF.

This clonotype was counted ten times or more. V usage is TRBV6-5 and J usage is TRBJ2-3; D is unresolved. CDR1 and CDR2 from the germline V gene are MNHEY and SVGAGI. CDR3 length: 13 amino acids. Between the trimmed V and J ends, which lost 6 bases and 6 bases, there was a span of 13 bases. The CDR3 bases are TGTGCCAGCAGGGATCTGGTTGCGGATACGCAGTATTTT. Amino acids: CASRDLVADTQYF.

The V and J genes are TRBV18 and TRBJ1-1, with 7 bases fitting TRBD1. This CDR3 is built from 13 residues. Trimming removed 3 bases from V and 8 bases from J; junction bases left unmatched: 6. Germline CDR1 is KGHSH and CDR2 is LQKENI. Here the CDR3 reads CASSPDQTGEAFF. CDR3 coding DNA: TGTGCCAGCTCACCCGACCAGACAGGGGAAGCTTTCTTT.

The chain joins TRBV7-2 to TRBJ2-2; D assignment may be TRBD1 or TRBD2 (7 bases each). Germline values: CDR1 SGHTA, CDR2 FQGNSA. The CDR3 has 21 amino acids. The V gene lost 5 bases and the J gene lost 4 bases, with 32 bases spanning the gap. Written as DNA, the CDR3 is TGTGCCAGCAGCCCACTGATAGCCCCGGGCAGCAGGGGGGGGGGCACCGGGGAGCTGTTTTTT. As protein: CASSPLIAPGSRGGGTGELFF.

This chain links TRBV6-5 with TRBJ2-2; tentatively, D is TRBD1 (6 bases). The CDR3 extends over 15 amino acids. Germline V gene lookup returns CDR1 MNHEY and CDR2 SVGAGI. Between the trimmed V and J ends, which lost 4 bases and 4 bases, there was a span of 13 bases. Written as DNA, the CDR3 is TGTGCCAGCAGTTCAGGGGTCGTGGGCACCGGGGAGCTGTTTTTT. Protein product: CASSSGVVGTGELFF.